This TCR beta chain was sequenced in a study of vaccination and CD4 T cells after COVID-19. Study summary: Post-COVID draws came a median approximately 100 days after diagnosis (range 35 to 161). Overlapping SARS-CoV-2, HCoV-NL63, HCoV-OC43 and HCoV-229E spike peptides were used to stimulate cells.

Points on this clonotype: Its specificity is not known.

Specified treatment: roughly 10-day PBMC culture with coronavirus spike peptide pools or control peptides (ViraFEST assay). Oncomine TCR Beta short-read sequencing was applied to DNA from cultured CD4+ T cells. MiXCR, run by TCRdb on the PCR reads, gives a single entry per CDR3 protein. The data contain 10,000 to 15,000 distinct CDR3 sequences, approximately 55% of them seen just once; the ten biggest clones take up about 30%. The germline V and J ends were trimmed by 7 bases and 5 bases, with 14 bases remaining between them. The CDR3 has 13 residues. Material: CD4+ T cells from blood, cultured in vitro. The chain joins TRBV12-3 or TRBV12-4 to TRBJ1-1, with a weak D call TRBD1 (5 bases). This receptor was identified in a human donor who had recovered from COVID-19. CDR3 sequence (DNA): TGTGCCAGCACCCTCAGGGAGGGGACTGAAGCTTTCTTT. This encodes CASTLREGTEAFF.